This TCR beta chain derives from a study of relationships among human T cell subsets. The T cell receptor alpha and beta CDR3 regions were amplified from mRNA by semiquantitative ARM-PCR. Exponential amplification used communal superprimers after tagged nested gene-specific primers in ARM-PCR. TCRdb re-called the multiplex PCR reads through MiXCR, storing one row per CDR3 protein. The repertoire has approximately 4,300 distinct CDR3 sequences, 75% to 80% of them found once; the top ten carry over 25%. The sample comprised total T cells sorted from blood. The sequence was obtained from a man in his forties in good health.

The CDR3 loop reads CASSFRDMSNQPQHF. For the CDR3, the DNA is TGTGCCAGCAGTTTCCGGGACATGAGCAATCAGCCCCAGCATTTT. The V and J genes are TRBV6-2 or TRBV6-3 and TRBJ1-5; tentative D call: TRBD1 (6 bases). This CDR3 comprises 15 residues. Germline V lookup: CDR1 MNHEY, CDR2 SVGEGT. The ends were cut back, 4 bases at V and 1 base at J, with 11 bases in the middle.